This TCR beta chain comes out of a study of T cell responses to AZD1222 COVID-19 vaccine. Per germline, CDR1 WNHNN and CDR2 SYGVQD (reference sequence). J was trimmed by 5 bases and V by 6 bases; bases with no gene match: 4. The length of the CDR3 is 14 residues. Sequencing was performed with immunoSEQ multiplex PCR; in TCRdb, only in-frame clones are kept and a portion is missing. The data contain 190,000 or so clones, 88% of them singletons. The sample consisted of peripheral blood, taken 28 days after the second AZD1222 dose. V and J are TRBV10-1 and TRBJ2-2, with TRBD1 matching over 9 bases. The clonotype originates from an adult who received the AZD1222 COVID-19 vaccine. The CDR3 region has the DNA TGCGCCAGCAGAACCGGGACAGGGACCGGGGAGCTGTTTTTT. Amino acid sequence: CASRTGTGTGELFF.